The rows below give T cell receptor beta chains drawn from one sample of a study of tumor-infiltrating lymphocytes in primary liver carcinoma. From the multiplex PCR reads, TCRdb called clonotypes with MiXCR, one entry per CDR3 protein. The table includes about 310,000 distinct CDR3 sequences, around three fifths detected once. Source material: peripheral blood. These receptors originate from a woman aged 25 to 39 with primary liver carcinoma and hepatitis B virus infection. Both conserved end residues are part of each CDR3. A D gene is named only where the DNA matches it firmly. The listing skips clone size in some rows; elsewhere it reads once, few, many or a size class.

>many|TRBV12-3/TRBV12-4|TRBJ2-1|NA
CASSRQYNEQFF
TGTGCCAGCAGTCGACAGTACAATGAGCAGTTCTTC
>NA|TRBV29-1|TRBJ2-3|NA
CSVHFGEKEYF
TGCAGTGTCCACTTCGGAGAGAAGGAGTATTTT
>NA|TRBV14|TRBJ2-2|NA
CASSRQVSTGELFF
TGTGCCAGCAGCCGACAGGTGTCGACCGGGGAGCTGTTTTTT
>NA|TRBV6-5|TRBJ1-3|NA
CASSYSGSYGNTIYF
TGTGCCAGCAGTTACTCCGGAAGTTATGGAAACACCATATATTTT
>NA|TRBV10-2|TRBJ2-1|TRBD2
CASQREGRKKQFF
TGCGCCAGCCAGCGGGAGGGCCGGAAGAAGCAGTTCTTC
>many|TRBV7-8|TRBJ1-1|NA
CASSSRGTGGNTEAFF
TGTGCCAGCAGCTCAAGGGGGACCGGGGGAAACACTGAAGCTTTCTTT
>NA|TRBV6-1|TRBJ1-3|NA
CASSEADSGNTIYF
TGTGCCAGCAGTGAAGCGGACAGTGGAAACACCATATATTTT
>NA|TRBV5-1|TRBJ2-2|NA
CASKGANTGELFF
TGCGCCAGCAAAGGGGCGAACACCGGGGAGCTGTTTTTT
>NA|TRBV6-5|TRBJ2-7|TRBD2
CASSYTSGRAGEQYF
TGTGCCAGCAGTTACACCAGCGGGAGGGCCGGGGAGCAGTACTTC
>few|TRBV12-3/TRBV12-4|TRBJ2-1|TRBD2
CASSHPDRLAGDEQFF
TGTGCCAGCAGCCATCCGGACCGACTAGCGGGAGATGAGCAGTTCTTC
>NA|TRBV6-1|TRBJ1-2|TRBD1
CANKRQGGNYGYTF
TGTGCCAACAAGAGACAGGGGGGTAACTATGGCTACACCTTC
>many|TRBV4-3|TRBJ1-2|NA
CASSRGAAAANYGYTF
TGCGCCAGCAGCCGGGGGGCGGCGGCAGCTAACTATGGCTACACCTTC
>few|TRBV6-5|TRBJ1-3|NA
CTSRSSGNTIYF
TGTACCAGCAGAAGCTCTGGAAACACCATATATTTT
>many|TRBV11-2|TRBJ2-1|TRBD2
CASSPLAAYNEQFF
TGTGCCAGCAGCCCACTAGCGGCTTACAATGAGCAGTTCTTC
>NA|TRBV28|TRBJ2-3|TRBD1
CASSLWDRVTAANWADTQYF
TGTGCCAGCAGTTTGTGGGACAGGGTAACTGCGGCTAATTGGGCAGATACGCAGTATTTT
>NA|TRBV29-1|TRBJ1-4|TRBD1
CSVEVEGAGEKLLF
TGCAGCGTTGAAGTTGAGGGGGCAGGTGAAAAACTGCTCTTT
>many|TRBV29-1|TRBJ2-2|NA
CSVAGLSGELFF
TGCAGCGTTGCGGGATTGAGCGGGGAGCTGTTTTTT
>NA|TRBV6-2/TRBV6-3|TRBJ2-2|NA
CASSYGTNTWELFF
TGTGCCAGCAGTTACGGGACGAACACCTGGGAGCTGTTTTTT
>many|TRBV11-2|TRBJ2-1|NA
CASSLEAGVRGQFF
TGTGCCAGCAGCTTAGAGGCGGGTGTAAGGGGGCAGTTCTTC
>NA|TRBV12-3/TRBV12-4|TRBJ2-1|TRBD1
CASSIGQGQLF
TGTGCTAGCAGTATAGGACAGGGGCAGCTCTTC
>many|TRBV11-2|TRBJ1-1|NA
CASSLDVGAAEAFF
TGTGCCAGCAGCTTAGATGTCGGGGCGGCTGAAGCTTTCTTT
>NA|TRBV6-5|TRBJ2-3|TRBD2
CASSGRNTDTQYF
TGTGCCAGTAGCGGGAGAAACACAGATACGCAGTATTTT
>NA|TRBV28|TRBJ1-1|TRBD1
CASNKGTGTLNTEAFF
TGTGCCAGCAACAAAGGGACAGGGACCCTGAACACTGAAGCTTTCTTT
>NA|TRBV20-1|TRBJ1-5|TRBD1
CSARVGQGIRHSNQPQHF
TGCAGTGCTAGAGTAGGACAGGGTATACGCCATAGCAATCAGCCCCAGCATTTT
>many|TRBV6-2/TRBV6-3|TRBJ1-5|TRBD1
CASRFMTGTNQPQHF
TGTGCCAGCAGATTTATGACAGGGACAAACCAGCCCCAGCATTTT
>NA|TRBV6-2/TRBV6-3|TRBJ2-1|NA
CASKTTSRGVGEQFF
TGTGCCAGCAAGACCACTAGTAGGGGGGTAGGGGAGCAGTTCTTC
>NA|TRBV7-9|TRBJ2-7|TRBD2
CASSSSGRALEEQYF
TGTGCCAGCAGCTCAAGCGGGAGGGCCTTAGAAGAGCAGTACTTC
>NA|TRBV7-9|TRBJ2-1|TRBD2
CARDLGSGTNEQSF
TGTGCCAGAGACTTAGGTAGCGGGACGAATGAGCAGTCCTTC
>medium-sized|TRBV11-2|TRBJ1-2|NA
CASATHYNYGYTF
TGTGCCAGCGCTACTCACTATAACTATGGCTACACCTTC
>NA|TRBV19|TRBJ1-5|NA
CASSPLRQPQHF
TGTGCCAGTAGTCCGCTCCGTCAGCCCCAGCATTTT
>NA|TRBV6-5|TRBJ2-7|TRBD2
CASSYGATGTSIRVQYF
TGTGCCAGCAGTTACGGAGCCACCGGGACTAGTATTAGGGTGCAGTACTTC
>once|TRBV6-5|TRBJ2-3|NA
CASSYRRIGVTQYF
TGTGCCAGCAGTTATAGGAGGATAGGAGTTACGCAGTATTTT
>few|TRBV12-5|TRBJ1-4|TRBD1
CASGTIGGGPNEKLFF
TGTGCTAGTGGCACCATAGGAGGGGGCCCTAATGAAAAACTGTTTTTT
>few|TRBV4-3|TRBJ2-3|NA
CASSQERQDTDTQYF
TGCGCCAGCAGCCAGGAGAGACAGGACACAGATACGCAGTATTTT
>NA|TRBV6-2/TRBV6-3|TRBJ2-1|TRBD2
CANREAGGSYNEQLF
TGTGCCAATCGTGAAGCGGGAGGAAGCTACAATGAGCAGCTCTTC
>NA|TRBV6-1|TRBJ2-7|TRBD2
CASSEGFGGLGYEQYF
TGTGCCAGCAGTGAGGGCTTCGGGGGGTTAGGCTACGAGCAGTACTTC
>NA|TRBV28|TRBJ2-4|NA
CASSSTSTRNIQYF
TGTGCCAGCAGTAGTACTAGTACTCGAAACATTCAGTACTTC
>once|TRBV4-2|TRBJ2-1|NA
CASRQSRGDEQFF
TGCGCCAGCCGCCAGTCTCGGGGAGATGAGCAGTTCTTC
>NA|TRBV7-9|TRBJ2-5|NA
CASSPRTDVKETQYF
TGTGCCAGCAGCCCGCGGACGGACGTGAAAGAGACCCAGTACTTC
>few|TRBV28|TRBJ1-5|NA
CASSPRGLGNQPQHF
TGTGCTAGCTCTCCCCGCGGTCTGGGCAATCAGCCCCAGCATTTT
>many|TRBV29-1|TRBJ2-5|TRBD2
CSARSPLAEVWWTQYF
TGCAGCGCGAGAAGTCCCCTAGCGGAGGTCTGGTGGACCCAGTACTTC
>NA|TRBV12-3/TRBV12-4|TRBJ1-1|TRBD1
CASTINRGRPEAFF
TGTGCCAGCACCATTAACAGGGGGCGTCCTGAAGCTTTCTTT
>NA|TRBV12-3/TRBV12-4|TRBJ2-1|NA
CASSLKDSGLHEQFF
TGTGCCAGCAGTTTAAAGGATTCAGGGTTACATGAGCAGTTCTTC
>few|TRBV6-5|TRBJ2-3|NA
CASSSPRQEKSHTQYF
TGTGCCAGCAGTTCGCCTCGTCAGGAGAAAAGCCATACGCAGTATTTT
>NA|TRBV10-3|TRBJ1-1|NA
CAIREGVMTEAFF
TGTGCCATCAGAGAAGGGGTGATGACTGAAGCTTTCTTT
>many|TRBV7-8|TRBJ1-2|NA
CASSPDRNYGYTF
TGTGCCAGCAGCCCTGACAGGAACTATGGCTACACCTTC
>NA|TRBV5-4|TRBJ2-4|NA
CASRPYGGENIQYF
TGTGCCAGCAGGCCTTATGGGGGTGAGAACATTCAGTACTTC
>many|TRBV4-1|TRBJ1-2|NA
CASSQDAGGNYGYTF
TGCGCCAGCAGCCAAGACGCCGGCGGAAACTATGGCTACACCTTC
>NA|TRBV6-5|TRBJ2-1|NA
CASSSGTPPYEQFF
TGTGCCAGCAGTTCCGGAACACCCCCCTACGAGCAGTTCTTC
>NA|TRBV4-2|TRBJ2-5|NA
CASSLQGTQYF
TGTGCCAGCAGCCTACAAGGGACCCAGTACTTC